Sequencing of this T cell receptor (beta chain) was carried out in a study of vaccination and CD4 T cells after COVID-19. Study in general: Ranging from 14 to 241, the interval between dose two and post-vaccine sampling had a median of roughly 2.5 months.

Findings and caveats of the study: The rise in median SARS-CoV-2-reactive clonotypes, from around 20 to 38, was not significant. Among those convalescent, a median 86.3% of reactive clones emerged solely post-vaccination.

Sample treatment: roughly 11-day PBMC culture with coronavirus spike peptide pools or control peptides (ViraFEST assay). Once obtained from cultured CD4+ T cells, the DNA was sequenced using the Oncomine TCR Beta short-read assay. MiXCR, applied by TCRdb to the PCR reads, yields one record per CDR3 protein. The profile shows more than 15,000 distinct CDR3 sequences, approximately 33% of them singletons. Regarding this clonotype: The antigen is not known.

The J segment lost 7 bases and the V segment lost 3 bases, leaving 6 bases of the junction unmatched. The germline CDR1 and CDR2 sequences are SGHNT and YYREEE (reference sequence). The CDR3 sequence is 13 residues long. Sequenced material: cultured CD4+ T cells from blood. This TCR came from a human donor with COVID-19. The gene calls are TRBV5-4 and TRBJ2-7; TRBD1 matches at 8 bases. CDR3 in amino acids: CASSWTGSREQYF. CDR3 in DNA: TGTGCCAGCAGCTGGACAGGGTCGAGGGAGCAGTACTTC.